A selection of T cell receptor beta chains follows, all from one sample in a study of technical replicates of blood from a handful of donors. Produced via immunoSEQ multiplex PCR; TCRdb's table is partial and in-frame only. The table shows 10,000 to 12,000 clones, with about 94% occurring only once. Input material: PBMCs. These receptors all come from a human donor in good health. CDR3s include the opening cysteine and the closing phenylalanine or tryptophan. Each record gives: clone size, V gene, D gene, CDR3 length, J gene, CDR3 protein, CDR3 DNA. A D gene is named only where the DNA matches it firmly. The size entry is marked missing in some rows and otherwise reads once, few, many or a size class.

>.|TRBV6-5|.|14|TRBJ2-2
CASTPDRNTGELFF
TGTGCCAGCACCCCGGACAGGAACACCGGGGAGCTGTTTTTT
>.|TRBV2|TRBD1|17|TRBJ2-6
CASSPGQGEPGANVLTF
TGTGCCAGCAGCCCGGGACAGGGGGAACCTGGGGCCAACGTCCTGACTTTC
>.|TRBV7-9|.|15|TRBJ1-5
CASSGERESNQPQHF
TGTGCCAGCAGCGGCGAGAGGGAAAGCAATCAGCCCCAGCATTTT
>.|TRBV11-2|TRBD1|15|TRBJ2-7
CASSKTRDSSYEQYF
TGTGCCAGCAGCAAAACTAGGGACAGCTCCTACGAGCAGTACTTC
>.|TRBV18|.|16|TRBJ1-5
CASSPQPGDSNQPQHF
TGTGCCAGCTCACCACAGCCAGGGGATAGCAATCAGCCCCAGCATTTT
>.|TRBV5-6|.|14|TRBJ2-7
CASSLGLLNSEQYF
TGTGCCAGCAGCTTGGGACTATTGAATTCGGAGCAGTACTTC
>.|TRBV5-1|TRBD2|16|TRBJ2-3
CASSLAVSGGTDTQYF
TGCGCCAGCAGCTTGGCGGTTAGCGGGGGCACAGATACGCAGTATTTT
>.|TRBV25-1|.|14|TRBJ1-2
CASSDQGRDYGYTF
TGTGCCAGCAGTGATCAAGGGAGGGACTATGGCTACACCTTC
>.|TRBV5-6|.|12|TRBJ2-1
CASSLSGNEQFF
TGTGCCAGCAGCTTGTCCGGGAATGAGCAGTTCTTC
>.|TRBV6-6|.|13|TRBJ2-7
CASSSLAWGEQYF
TGTGCCAGCAGCTCACTAGCTTGGGGCGAGCAGTACTTC
>.|TRBV19|.|14|TRBJ2-7
CASSIDHLDREQYF
TGTGCCAGTAGTATAGATCATTTAGATCGCGAGCAGTACTTC
>.|TRBV6-1|.|14|TRBJ1-4
CASKGPGWAEKLFF
TGTGCCAGCAAGGGGCCGGGTTGGGCAGAAAAACTGTTTTTT
>.|TRBV6-5|.|13|TRBJ2-7
CASSLQGAYEQYF
TGTGCCAGCAGTCTACAGGGAGCCTACGAGCAGTACTTC
>.|TRBV19|.|14|TRBJ2-7
CASSIMGSSYEQYF
TGTGCCAGTAGTATCATGGGCAGCTCCTACGAGCAGTACTTC
>.|TRBV19|.|15|TRBJ1-4
CASNEQFRPNEKLFF
TGTGCCAGTAATGAACAGTTTCGGCCAAATGAAAAACTGTTTTTT
>.|TRBV7-6|.|16|TRBJ2-3
CASSPRRGASTDTQYF
TGTGCCAGCAGCCCCCGCCGAGGAGCTAGCACAGATACGCAGTATTTT
>once|TRBV2|TRBD1|15|TRBJ2-5
CASSKQGFREETQYF
TGTGCCAGCAGTAAACAGGGGTTTCGAGAGGAGACCCAGTACTTC
>.|TRBV6-4|.|13|TRBJ2-3
CASSSGSTDTQYF
TGTGCCAGCAGTAGCGGGAGCACAGATACGCAGTATTTT
>.|TRBV6-6|.|14|TRBJ2-7
CASSYSRASYEQYF
TGTGCCAGCAGTTACTCGCGGGCCTCCTACGAGCAGTACTTC
>.|TRBV10-3|.|17|TRBJ2-3
CAISAPGLIIEGDTQYF
TGTGCCATCAGTGCCCCGGGACTTATAATAGAAGGAGATACGCAGTATTTT
>.|TRBV10-3|TRBD1|15|TRBJ1-1
CAISATTGTNTEAFF
TGTGCCATCAGTGCCACGACAGGGACCAACACTGAAGCTTTCTTT
>.|TRBV10-2|TRBD2|13|TRBJ2-3
CASRVAGVDTQYF
TGCGCCAGCAGAGTAGCGGGAGTGGATACGCAGTATTTT
>.|TRBV28|.|15|TRBJ2-7
CASSFGGGRSYEQYF
TGTGCCAGCAGTTTCGGTGGTGGGAGGTCCTACGAGCAGTACTTC
>.|TRBV5-6|.|15|TRBJ2-7
CASSFSGQPLHEQYF
TGTGCCAGCAGCTTTTCGGGACAACCCCTCCACGAGCAGTACTTC
>.|TRBV5-4|TRBD2|16|TRBJ2-7
CASSPGTSGSSYEQYF
TGTGCCAGCAGCCCCGGGACTAGCGGGAGTTCTTACGAGCAGTACTTC
>.|TRBV19|TRBD2|16|TRBJ2-1
CASSIGRREGHNEQFF
TGTGCCAGTAGTATAGGAAGGCGGGAGGGCCACAATGAGCAGTTCTTC
>.|TRBV5-6|.|13|TRBJ2-5
CASSLPGPETQYF
TGTGCCAGCAGCTTACCGGGTCCCGAGACCCAGTACTTC
>.|TRBV4-2|TRBD2|16|TRBJ2-3
CASSQEGLAGRDTQYF
TGTGCCAGCAGCCAAGAGGGACTAGCGGGGAGAGATACGCAGTATTTT
>once|TRBV28|.|11|TRBJ2-7
CASSSRYEQYF
TGTGCCAGCAGTTCCCGTTACGAGCAGTACTTC
>.|TRBV7-9|.|13|TRBJ2-7
CASSQTPPGEQYF
TGTGCCAGCAGCCAGACTCCCCCGGGCGAGCAGTACTTC
>.|TRBV9|TRBD2|17|TRBJ2-3
CASSEPFRLAGTDTQYF
TGTGCCAGCAGCGAGCCCTTCAGACTAGCGGGAACAGATACGCAGTATTTT
>.|TRBV7-9|TRBD1|11|TRBJ2-2
CAPRAQGVMFF
TGTGCCCCACGGGCACAGGGGGTAATGTTTTTT
>.|TRBV6-1|TRBD2|16|TRBJ2-2
CASSEIAGGAAGELFF
TGTGCCAGCAGCGAAATAGCGGGAGGGGCGGCCGGGGAGCTGTTTTTT
>.|TRBV7-9|TRBD1|15|TRBJ2-7
CASSRQGAYSYEQYF
TGTGCCAGCAGTCGACAGGGGGCCTATTCCTACGAGCAGTACTTC
>.|TRBV5-1|TRBD1|16|TRBJ1-1
CASSFQGQGVNTEAFF
TGCGCCAGCAGCTTCCAGGGACAGGGGGTGAACACTGAAGCTTTCTTT
>.|TRBV21-1|.|17|TRBJ1-1
CASSTKDRGLKNTEAFF
TGTGCCAGCAGCACAAAGGACAGGGGGCTTAAGAACACTGAAGCTTTCTTT
>.|TRBV10-2|TRBD1|18|TRBJ1-2
CASSESGTGRAGNYGYTF
TGCGCCAGCAGTGAGTCCGGGACAGGCCGGGCAGGCAACTATGGCTACACCTTC
>.|TRBV4-1|TRBD2|15|TRBJ2-7
CASSHLAGGAYEQYF
TGCGCCAGCAGCCATCTAGCGGGAGGAGCCTACGAGCAGTACTTC
>.|TRBV6-5|.|13|TRBJ1-2
CASSYTGYYGYTF
TGTGCCAGCAGTTACACGGGGTATTATGGCTACACCTTC
>.|TRBV14|TRBD2|20|TRBJ2-2
CASSTPGLAEKDPNTGELFF
TGTGCCAGCAGCACCCCGGGACTAGCGGAAAAGGACCCGAACACCGGGGAGCTGTTTTTT